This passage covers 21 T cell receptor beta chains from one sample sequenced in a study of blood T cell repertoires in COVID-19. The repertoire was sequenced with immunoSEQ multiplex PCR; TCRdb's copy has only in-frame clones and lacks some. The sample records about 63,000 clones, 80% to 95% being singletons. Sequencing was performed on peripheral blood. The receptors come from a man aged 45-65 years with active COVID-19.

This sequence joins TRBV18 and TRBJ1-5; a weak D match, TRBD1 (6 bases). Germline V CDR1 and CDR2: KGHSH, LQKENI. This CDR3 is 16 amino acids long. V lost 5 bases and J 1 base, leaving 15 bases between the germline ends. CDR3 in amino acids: CASSAPQGRSNQPQHF. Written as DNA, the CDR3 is TGTGCCAGCTCAGCCCCACAGGGACGGAGCAATCAGCCCCAGCATTTT. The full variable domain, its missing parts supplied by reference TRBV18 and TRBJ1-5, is NAGVMQNPRHLVRRRGQEARLRCSPMKGHSHVYWYRQLPEEGLKFMVYLQKENIIDESGMPKERFSAEFPKEGPSILRIQQVVRGDSAAYFCASSAPQGRSNQPQHFGDGTRLSIL.

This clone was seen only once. As DNA, the CDR3 is TGTGCCAGTAGTATAGCCGACGGAGCCTACAATGAGCAGTTCTTC. It codes for CASSIADGAYNEQFF. The J gene is TRBJ2-1, the V gene TRBV19; no definite D call. V was trimmed by 1 base and J by 2 bases, leaving 9 bases between them. The CDR3 contains 15 residues. CDR1 LNHDA and CDR2 SQIVND come from the germline V gene (reference sequence). Supplemented by reference TRBV19 and TRBJ2-1, the full variable domain reads DGGITQSPKYLFRKEGQNVTLSCEQNLNHDAMYWYRQDPGQGLRLIYYSQIVNDFQKGDIAEGYSVSREKKESFPLTVTSAQKNPTAFYLCASSIADGAYNEQFFGPGTRLTVL.

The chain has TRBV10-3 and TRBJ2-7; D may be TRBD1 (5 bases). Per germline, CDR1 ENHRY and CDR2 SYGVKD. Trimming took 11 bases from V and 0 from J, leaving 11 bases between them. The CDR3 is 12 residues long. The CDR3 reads CAVRTSSYEQYF. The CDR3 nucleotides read TGTGCCGTTCGGACAAGCTCCTACGAGCAGTACTTC.

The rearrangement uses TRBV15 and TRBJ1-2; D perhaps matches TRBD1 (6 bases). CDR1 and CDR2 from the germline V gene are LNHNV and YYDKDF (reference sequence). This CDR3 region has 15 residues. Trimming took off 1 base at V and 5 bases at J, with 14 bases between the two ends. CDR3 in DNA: TGTGCCACCAGCAGAGGCTCGCAGGGGCGGTATGGCTACACCTTC. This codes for CATSRGSQGRYGYTF.

In DNA, the CDR3 is TGTGCCAGCAGACCCCGACAGGCGAGGAATGGCTACACCTTC. It encodes CASRPRQARNGYTF. V usage is TRBV28 and J usage is TRBJ1-2, with D maybe TRBD1 (6 bases). Trimming took 6 bases from V and 6 from J, leaving 17 bases between them. This CDR3 comprises 14 residues. Germline V gene sequence: CDR1 MDHEN, CDR2 SYDVKM.

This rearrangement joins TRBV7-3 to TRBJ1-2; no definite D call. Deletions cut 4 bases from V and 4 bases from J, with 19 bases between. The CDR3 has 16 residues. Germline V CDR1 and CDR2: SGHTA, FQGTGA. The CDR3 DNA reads TGTGCCAGCAGCTCCCCTTTTGACCGGGAGAGCTATGGCTACACCTTC. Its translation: CASSSPFDRESYGYTF.

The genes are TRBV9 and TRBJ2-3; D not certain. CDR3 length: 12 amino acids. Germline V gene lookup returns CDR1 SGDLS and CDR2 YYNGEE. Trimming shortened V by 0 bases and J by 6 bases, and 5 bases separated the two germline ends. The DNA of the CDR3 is TGTGCCAGCAGCGTAGGCCAGGATACGCAGTATTTT. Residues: CASSVGQDTQYF. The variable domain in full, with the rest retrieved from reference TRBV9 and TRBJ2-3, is DSGVTQTPKHLITATGQRVTLRCSPRSGDLSVYWYQQSLDQGLQFLIQYYNGEERAKGNILERFSAQQFPDLHSELNLSSLELGDSALYFCASSVGQDTQYFGPGTRLTVL.

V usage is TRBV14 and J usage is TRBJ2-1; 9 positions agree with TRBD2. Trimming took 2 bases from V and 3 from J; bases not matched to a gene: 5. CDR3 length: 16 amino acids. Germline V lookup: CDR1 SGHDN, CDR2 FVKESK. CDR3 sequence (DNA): TGTGCCAGCAGCCAAACTTGGACTAGCGACTACAATGAGCAGTTCTTC. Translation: CASSQTWTSDYNEQFF.

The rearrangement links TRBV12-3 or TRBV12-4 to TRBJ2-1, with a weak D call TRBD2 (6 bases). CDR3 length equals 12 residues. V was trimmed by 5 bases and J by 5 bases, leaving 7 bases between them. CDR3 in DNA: TGTGCCAGCAGTAGGGAGGACAATGAGCAGTTCTTC. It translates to CASSREDNEQFF.

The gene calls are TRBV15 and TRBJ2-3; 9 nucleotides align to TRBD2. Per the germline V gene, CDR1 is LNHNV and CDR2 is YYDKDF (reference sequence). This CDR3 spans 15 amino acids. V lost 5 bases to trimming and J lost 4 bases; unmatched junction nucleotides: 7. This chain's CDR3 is CATSFLAGLADTQYF. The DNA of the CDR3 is TGTGCCACCAGCTTCCTAGCGGGATTGGCAGATACGCAGTATTTT. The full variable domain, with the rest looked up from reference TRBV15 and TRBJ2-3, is DAMVIQNPRYQVTQFGKPVTLSCSQTLNHNVMYWYQQKSSQAPKLLFHYYDKDFNNEADTPDNFQSRRPNTSFCFLDIRSPGLGDTAMYLCATSFLAGLADTQYFGPGTRLTVL.

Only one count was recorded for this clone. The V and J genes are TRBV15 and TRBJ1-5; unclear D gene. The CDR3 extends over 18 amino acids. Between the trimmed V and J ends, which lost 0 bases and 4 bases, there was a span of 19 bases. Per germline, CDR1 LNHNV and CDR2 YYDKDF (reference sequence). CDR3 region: CATSRDYVRVAGNQPQHF. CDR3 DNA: TGTGCCACCAGCAGAGATTATGTGCGGGTCGCGGGGAATCAGCCCCAGCATTTT.

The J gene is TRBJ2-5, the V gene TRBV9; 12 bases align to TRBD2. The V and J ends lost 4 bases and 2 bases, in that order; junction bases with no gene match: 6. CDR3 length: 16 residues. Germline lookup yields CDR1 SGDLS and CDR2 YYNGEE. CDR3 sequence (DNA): TGTGCCAGCAGCCCGCGGACTAGCGGGGCACAAGAGACCCAGTACTTC. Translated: CASSPRTSGAQETQYF.

CDR3 DNA: TGTGCCAGCAGCCCTCCCCTCGGGACTAGCGGGAGCTCCTACAATGAGCAGTTCTTC. Amino acids: CASSPPLGTSGSSYNEQFF. This chain joins TRBV11-2 and TRBJ2-1; the match to TRBD2 covers 14 bases. With 5 bases clipped from V and 0 bases from J, the junction kept 9 bases outside the gene matches. In germline, CDR1 is SGHAT, CDR2 FQNNGV. The CDR3 runs to 19 residues.

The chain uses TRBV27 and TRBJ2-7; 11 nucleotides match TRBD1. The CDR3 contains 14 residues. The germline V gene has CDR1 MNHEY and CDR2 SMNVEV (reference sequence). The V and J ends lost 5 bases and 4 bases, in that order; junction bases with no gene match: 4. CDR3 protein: CASSGGTGGYEQYF. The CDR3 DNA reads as TGTGCCAGCAGTGGGGGGACAGGGGGGTACGAGCAGTACTTC.

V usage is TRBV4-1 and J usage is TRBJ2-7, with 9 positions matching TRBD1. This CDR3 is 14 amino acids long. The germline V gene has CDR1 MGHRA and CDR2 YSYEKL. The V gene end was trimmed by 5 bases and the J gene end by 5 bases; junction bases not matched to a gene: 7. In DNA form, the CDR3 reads TGCGCCAGCAGCTTACGGACAGGGGCCCACGAGCAGTACTTC. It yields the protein CASSLRTGAHEQYF.

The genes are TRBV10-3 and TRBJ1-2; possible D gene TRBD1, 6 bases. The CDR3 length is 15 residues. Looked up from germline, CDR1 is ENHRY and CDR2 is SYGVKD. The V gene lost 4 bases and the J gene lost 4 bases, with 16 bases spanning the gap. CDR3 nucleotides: TGTGCCATCAGTGTGCCGATAGGGGGTACCTATGGCTACACCTTC. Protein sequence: CAISVPIGGTYGYTF.

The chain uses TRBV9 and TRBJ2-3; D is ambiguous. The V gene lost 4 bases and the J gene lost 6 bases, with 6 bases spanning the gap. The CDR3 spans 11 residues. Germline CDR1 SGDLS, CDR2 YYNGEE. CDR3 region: CASSTEDTQYF. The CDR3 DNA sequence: TGTGCCAGCAGCACCGAGGATACGCAGTATTTT.

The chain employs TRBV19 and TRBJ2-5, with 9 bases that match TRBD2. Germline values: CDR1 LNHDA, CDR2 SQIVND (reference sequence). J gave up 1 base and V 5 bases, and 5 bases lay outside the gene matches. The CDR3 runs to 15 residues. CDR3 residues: CASSQLAGSQETQYF. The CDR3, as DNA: TGTGCCAGTAGTCAGCTAGCGGGGAGCCAAGAGACCCAGTACTTC.

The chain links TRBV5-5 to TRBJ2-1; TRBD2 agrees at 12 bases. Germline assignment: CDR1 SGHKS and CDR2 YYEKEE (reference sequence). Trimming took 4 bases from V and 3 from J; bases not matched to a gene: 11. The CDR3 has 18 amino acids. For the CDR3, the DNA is TGTGCCAGCAGCCACGGGACTAGCGGGTTTGGGGGCTACAATGAGCAGTTCTTC. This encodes CASSHGTSGFGGYNEQFF.

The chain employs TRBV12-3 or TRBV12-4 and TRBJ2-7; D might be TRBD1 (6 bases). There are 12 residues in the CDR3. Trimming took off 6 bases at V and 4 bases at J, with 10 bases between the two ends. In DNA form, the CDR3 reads TGTGCCAGCAGGCGAACAGGGTACGAGCAGTACTTC. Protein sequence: CASRRTGYEQYF.

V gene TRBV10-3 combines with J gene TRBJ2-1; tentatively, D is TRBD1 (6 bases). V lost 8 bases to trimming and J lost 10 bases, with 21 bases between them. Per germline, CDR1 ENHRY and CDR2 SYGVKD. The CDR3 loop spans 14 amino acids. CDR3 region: CAIRRPGHGPEQFF. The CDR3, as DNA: TGTGCCATCCGCCGACCGGGACATGGACCCGAGCAGTTCTTC.